The rows below give T cell receptor beta chains drawn from one sample of a study of T cell responses to AZD1222 COVID-19 vaccine. TCRdb keeps only in-frame clones here, not all; method: immunoSEQ multiplex PCR. The sample includes under 200,000 clones, approximately 93% seen only once; the top ten take about 3.9%. Material: peripheral blood, obtained on day 0 of AZD1222 vaccination. The receptors were sampled from an adult in good health. Both conserved end residues are part of each CDR3. Each record gives: D gene, J gene, clone size, V gene, CDR3 protein, CDR3 DNA. D genes are given only for firm matches. The size entry is marked missing in some rows and otherwise reads once, few, many or a size class.

-	TRBJ2-1	-	TRBV10-2	CASSESGAGSYNEQFF	TGCGCCAGCAGTGAGTCTGGGGCAGGCTCCTACAATGAGCAGTTCTTC
-	TRBJ1-3	once	TRBV3-1/TRBV3-2	CASSQARVNTIYF	TGTGCCAGCAGCCAAGCGAGGGTCAACACCATATATTTT
TRBD1	TRBJ1-1	-	TRBV11-2	CASSYRGGNTEAFF	TGTGCCAGCAGTTACAGGGGGGGGAACACTGAAGCTTTCTTT
TRBD1	TRBJ1-3	-	TRBV20-1	CSASWRTGFTGNTIYF	TGCAGTGCTAGTTGGAGGACAGGGTTCACTGGAAACACCATATATTTT
-	TRBJ2-1	-	TRBV29-1	CSVDSRGGNEQFF	TGCAGCGTTGACTCCAGGGGAGGCAATGAGCAGTTCTTC
-	TRBJ2-6	-	TRBV3-1/TRBV3-2	CASSQGTARGSGANVLTF	TGTGCCAGCAGCCAAGGGACCGCGCGTGGATCTGGGGCCAACGTCCTGACTTTC
-	TRBJ2-1	once	TRBV11-2	CASTRIGGGTRSYNEQFF	TGTGCCAGCACACGAATTGGGGGCGGGACAAGATCCTACAATGAGCAGTTCTTC
-	TRBJ1-1	-	TRBV6-5	CASSRATEAFF	TGTGCCAGCAGTAGGGCAACTGAAGCTTTCTTT
-	TRBJ1-2	-	TRBV30	CAWTGFYGYTF	TGTGCCTGGACAGGTTTCTATGGCTACACCTTC
TRBD1	TRBJ1-1	-	TRBV30	CAWTRGDRSPWNTEAFF	TGTGCCTGGACAAGGGGGGACAGATCTCCTTGGAACACTGAAGCTTTCTTT
-	TRBJ1-5	-	TRBV19	CASSIQVRGGLSNQPQHF	TGTGCCAGTAGTATTCAAGTCAGGGGCGGTCTTAGCAATCAGCCCCAGCATTTT
TRBD2	TRBJ2-3	-	TRBV29-1	CSATRTSGADTQYF	TGCAGCGCTACACGGACTAGCGGAGCAGATACGCAGTATTTT
TRBD2	TRBJ2-3	once	TRBV10-1	CASSESLAGGILSTQYF	TGCGCCAGCAGTGAGTCGTTAGCGGGGGGAATCTTGAGTACGCAGTATTTT
-	TRBJ1-1	-	TRBV5-1	CASSLVGSMNTEAFF	TGCGCCAGCAGCTTGGTAGGAAGCATGAACACTGAAGCTTTCTTT
TRBD2	TRBJ2-1	-	TRBV10-3	CAISGTSGSTYIYNEQFF	TGTGCCATCAGTGGGACTAGCGGGTCTACCTACATCTACAATGAGCAGTTCTTC
-	TRBJ1-5	-	TRBV5-1	CASSLAGPGASNQPQHF	TGCGCCAGCAGCTTGGCGGGTCCAGGGGCGTCGAATCAGCCCCAGCATTTT
-	TRBJ2-7	-	TRBV6-5	CASRTTEYYEQYF	TGTGCCAGCAGGACGACAGAATACTACGAGCAGTACTTC
TRBD1	TRBJ1-2	-	TRBV6-5	CASSLGQGGDGYTF	TGTGCCAGCAGTTTGGGACAGGGGGGGGATGGCTACACCTTC
-	TRBJ2-3	-	TRBV5-1	CASSLVARGGGPTDTQYF	TGCGCCAGCAGCTTGGTGGCCCGAGGCGGGGGCCCCACAGATACGCAGTATTTT
-	TRBJ2-7	-	TRBV6-5	CASRRRDNPYEQYF	TGTGCCAGCAGGCGCCGGGACAATCCCTACGAGCAGTACTTC
TRBD2	TRBJ2-7	once	TRBV5-1	CASSLLAGYSYEQYF	TGCGCCAGCAGCCTCTTAGCGGGATATTCCTACGAGCAGTACTTC
TRBD1	TRBJ2-1	-	TRBV19	CATKGGDEQFF	TGTGCCACCAAAGGGGGCGATGAGCAGTTCTTC
-	TRBJ1-1	once	TRBV11-2	CASSLGGRNTEAFF	TGTGCCAGCAGCTTAGGTGGTCGGAACACTGAAGCTTTCTTT
TRBD1	TRBJ2-7	-	TRBV5-1	CASSLSISRGILSYEQYF	TGCGCCAGCAGCTTGAGCATAAGCAGGGGGATATTATCCTACGAGCAGTACTTC
-	TRBJ1-5	-	TRBV27	CASSLGGGQPQHF	TGTGCCAGCAGTTTAGGCGGGGGTCAGCCCCAGCATTTT
-	TRBJ2-7	-	TRBV11-2	CASSLGTDYEQYF	TGTGCCAGCAGCTTAGGGACCGACTACGAGCAGTACTTC
TRBD1	TRBJ1-3	-	TRBV6-5	CASSYQGRGSGNTIYF	TGTGCCAGCAGTTACCAAGGCAGGGGGTCTGGAAACACCATATATTTT
-	TRBJ1-6	-	TRBV3-1/TRBV3-2	CASSLSRSSYNSPLHF	TGTGCCAGCAGCCTTAGCAGGAGCTCCTATAATTCACCCCTCCACTTT
-	TRBJ1-1	-	TRBV25-1	CASSANLGLWGAEAFF	TGTGCCAGCAGTGCCAACCTAGGACTTTGGGGCGCTGAAGCTTTCTTT
-	TRBJ1-2	-	TRBV4-2	CASSQEGQENYGYTF	TGTGCCAGCAGCCAAGAGGGGCAGGAGAACTATGGCTACACCTTC
-	TRBJ1-2	-	TRBV27	CASSFGDAYGYTF	TGTGCCAGCAGTTTTGGGGACGCCTATGGCTACACCTTC
TRBD1	TRBJ1-1	-	TRBV5-4	CASSRDRVDTEAFF	TGTGCCAGCAGCCGGGACAGGGTCGACACTGAAGCTTTCTTT
-	TRBJ1-1	-	TRBV29-1	CSVGMGALNTEAFF	TGCAGCGTGGGAATGGGGGCCTTGAACACTGAAGCTTTCTTT
TRBD2	TRBJ2-7	-	TRBV6-2/TRBV6-3	CASSRIAGASEQYF	TGTGCCAGCAGTCGAATAGCGGGAGCCTCCGAGCAGTACTTC
-	TRBJ1-2	-	TRBV6-1	CATREGVVGYGYTF	TGTGCCACCAGGGAAGGGGTCGTAGGATATGGCTACACCTTC
TRBD1	TRBJ1-6	-	TRBV3-1/TRBV3-2	CASSPQGAGIYSPLHF	TGTGCCAGCAGCCCACAGGGGGCCGGTATTTATTCACCCCTCCACTTT
TRBD1	TRBJ1-5	-	TRBV27	CASAELQGWDQPQHF	TGTGCCAGCGCCGAATTACAGGGGTGGGATCAGCCCCAGCATTTT
TRBD1	TRBJ1-1	-	TRBV6-1	CASSEFGQGWATEAFF	TGTGCCAGCAGTGAATTTGGACAGGGTTGGGCCACTGAAGCTTTCTTT
TRBD2	TRBJ2-5	-	TRBV3-1/TRBV3-2	CASSQEGLAETQYF	TGTGCCAGCAGCCAAGAGGGACTAGCGGAGACCCAGTACTTC
TRBD1	TRBJ1-1	-	TRBV11-2	CASSQRQGVNTEAFF	TGTGCCAGCAGCCAACGACAGGGGGTGAACACTGAAGCTTTCTTT
-	TRBJ1-1	-	TRBV5-1	CASSYRDDTEAFF	TGCGCCAGCAGCTACAGGGATGACACTGAAGCTTTCTTT
TRBD2	TRBJ2-7	-	TRBV9	CASSVTSGSPVEEQYF	TGTGCCAGCAGCGTAACTAGCGGGAGCCCGGTAGAAGAGCAGTACTTC
TRBD1	TRBJ1-2	-	TRBV28	CASSFLVLGTGGYTF	TGTGCCAGCAGTTTTCTTGTTCTAGGGACAGGAGGCTACACCTTC
-	TRBJ2-1	-	TRBV20-1	CSASPGPGNNEQFF	TGCAGTGCTAGTCCCGGGCCGGGGAACAATGAGCAGTTCTTC
-	TRBJ1-1	once	TRBV2	CASRERINTEAFF	TGTGCCAGCAGGGAGAGAATTAACACTGAAGCTTTCTTT
-	TRBJ1-2	-	TRBV10-2	CASSESRQWNDGYTF	TGCGCCAGCAGTGAGTCAAGGCAATGGAACGATGGCTACACCTTC